Following are 24 T cell receptor beta chains from one sample sequenced in a study of T cells in Graves' hyperthyroidism and ophthalmopathy (dated by TCRdb to about 2019). Library construction relied on multiplex PCR. Instrument used: Illumina HiSeq 2000. TCR beta CDR3 regions were amplified from RNA transcripts. The first round of RT-PCR for the TCR CDR3 was performed with the HTBI primer set and the Qiagen OneStep RT-PCR kit. The raw public data were reprocessed by TCRdb itself: fastp quality trimming at Q25, MiXCR clonotype calling, in-frame beta chains only. Each entry is one CDR3 protein sequence, shown with its most common DNA and genes. The sample table contains fewer than 500,000 distinct CDR3 sequences; only one count was recorded for 13% to 15% of them. The ten largest make up less than 20% of the sample. The specimen was blood. The receptors originated from a woman aged 25-40 years with Graves' ophthalmopathy.

Comment on this clonotype: A much larger clone sits a single nucleotide away, making a read error possible. The V gene is TRBV10-3, the J gene TRBJ1-4; 7 nucleotides line up with TRBD1. Per germline, CDR1 ENHRY and CDR2 SYGVKD. The junction had 7 bases not matched to a gene; V was cut back by 2 bases and J by 10 bases. The CDR3 is made up of 14 amino acids. The CDR3 reads CAISEDRADGKLFF. DNA for the CDR3: TGTGCCATCAGTGAGGACAGGGCAGACGGAAAACTGTTTTTT.

V is TRBV6-1 and J is TRBJ1-2; 7 bases are a match to TRBD1. This CDR3 has 13 residues. The V gene's germline CDR1 is MNHNS and CDR2 SASEGT. With 2 bases clipped from V and 7 bases from J, the junction kept 4 bases outside the gene matches. The CDR3 reads CASSELGGFGYTF. CDR3 bases: TGTGCCAGCAGTGAATTAGGGGGCTTTGGCTACACCTTC.

This clonotype was picked up many times. The V and J genes are TRBV13 and TRBJ2-6; 13 positions match TRBD2. This CDR3 contains 21 residues. The germline V gene has CDR1 PRHDT and CDR2 FYEKMQ (reference sequence). With V trimmed by 4 bases and J by 0 bases, 12 bases remained unmatched. CDR3 in DNA: TGTGCCAGCAGCTCCACGGTAGGACTAGCGGGGGTAAACTCTGGGGCCAACGTCCTGACTTTC. It translates to CASSSTVGLAGVNSGANVLTF.

This clonotype showed up many times. The J gene is TRBJ1-6, the V gene TRBV30; a weak D match, TRBD1 (6 bases). CDR3 length equals 12 residues. Germline CDR1 GTSNPN, CDR2 SVGIG (reference sequence). V was clipped by 7 bases and J by 9 bases, with 13 bases between them. The CDR3 region is CAYQGGGSPLHF. Here the CDR3 DNA reads TGTGCCTACCAAGGAGGGGGTTCACCCCTCCACTTT.

This clonotype has just a few counts. This chain uses TRBV25-1 with TRBJ1-2; a possible D gene is TRBD1 (6 bases). There are 13 residues in the CDR3. Germline CDR1 MGHDK, CDR2 SYGVNS. Between the trimmed V and J ends, which lost 4 bases and 8 bases, there was a span of 14 bases. The CDR3 nucleotides read TGTGCCAGCAGTGGGACAGCGCCCGAAGGCTACACCTTC. Translation: CASSGTAPEGYTF.

Many counts were recorded for this clonotype. This chain connects TRBV28 to TRBJ1-6; D is unclear. Trimming cost V 6 bases and J 7 bases, with 22 bases left between them. From germline, CDR1 is MDHEN and CDR2 SYDVKM. This CDR3 comprises 17 residues. The CDR3 is CASSRDTNLHRNSPLHF. The CDR3 DNA follows: TGTGCCAGCAGCAGAGACACCAACCTGCACCGAAATTCACCCCTCCACTTT.

This clonotype was seen ten or more times. The rearrangement uses TRBV5-1 and TRBJ2-2; D not certain. Trimming left V 0 bases short and J 6 bases short, with 15 bases between. The CDR3 consists of 16 residues. Germline V lookup: CDR1 SGHRS, CDR2 YFSETQ. CDR3 sequence (DNA): TGCGCCAGCAGCTTGGCCGACATGCTCTCTGCCGGGGAGCTGTTTTTT. Translated: CASSLADMLSAGELFF.

This clonotype occurred many times. V is TRBV6-1 and J is TRBJ1-1; no clear D. V was cut by 6 bases and J by 1 base, with 18 bases left in between. Germline lookup yields CDR1 MNHNS and CDR2 SASEGT. The CDR3 runs 16 residues. CDR3 amino acids: CASSQGWVRKNTEAFF. DNA for the CDR3: TGTGCCAGCAGCCAAGGATGGGTAAGGAAGAACACTGAAGCTTTCTTT.

In its sample, this clonotype was seen many times. The chain joins TRBV11-2 to TRBJ2-2; D is ambiguous. CDR3 size: 13 residues. CDR1 is SGHAT, CDR2 FQNNGV, per germline. V was clipped by 6 bases and J by 6 bases, with 11 bases between them. CDR3: CASSFGWSGELFF. CDR3 sequence (DNA): TGTGCCAGCAGTTTTGGCTGGTCCGGGGAGCTGTTTTTT.

The chain recombines TRBV5-8 with TRBJ2-2; D is ambiguous. CDR1 and CDR2 from the germline V gene are SGHTS and YDEGEE. This CDR3 has 13 residues. Trimming took 3 bases from V and 1 from J, leaving 4 bases between them. The CDR3 DNA is TGTGCCAGCAGCTCCAAGAACACCGGGGAGCTGTTTTTT. It codes for CASSSKNTGELFF.

The chain links TRBV6-1 to TRBJ2-1; no clear D gene. Germline CDR1 is MNHNS and CDR2 is SASEGT. The CDR3 runs 14 residues. V lost 10 bases and J lost 6, with 19 bases in between. CDR3: CATASTERSNEQFF. In nucleotides, the CDR3 is TGTGCCACCGCCTCCACAGAAAGAAGCAATGAGCAGTTCTTC.

Ten or more counts support this clonotype. This rearrangement joins TRBV2 to TRBJ1-2; 9 nucleotides match TRBD1. The CDR3 contains 14 residues. Trimming removed 6 bases from V and 8 bases from J; junction bases left unmatched: 10. The germline V gene encodes CDR1 SNHLY and CDR2 FYNNEI. The CDR3, as DNA: TGTGCCAGCAGCCAAGCCGGGACAGGGCGCGGCTACACCTTC. It yields the protein CASSQAGTGRGYTF.

The V call is TRBV20-1, the J call TRBJ2-1; D is uncertain. The V end was cut by 3 bases, the J end by 7 bases, with 13 bases between. There are 13 residues in the CDR3. Germline V gene sequence: CDR1 DFQATT, CDR2 SNEGSKA (reference sequence). The CDR3 DNA sequence: TGCAGTGCTAGTGACTTCTTCCAAAATGAGCAGTTCTTC. Translation: CSASDFFQNEQFF.

DNA for the CDR3: TGCAGAGGGGGGGGGAGTGCTGGCTACACCTTC. Its translation is CRGGGSAGYTF. The rearrangement links TRBV20-1 to TRBJ1-2; D may be TRBD1 (6 bases). CDR3 length equals 11 residues. The germline gives CDR1 DFQATT, CDR2 SNEGSKA (reference sequence).

The rearrangement uses TRBV6-1 and TRBJ2-2; tentatively, D is TRBD1 (5 bases). This CDR3 is 14 amino acids long. The V end lost 6 bases, the J end lost 6 bases, and 14 bases lay between the germline ends. Germline V gene lookup returns CDR1 MNHNS and CDR2 SASEGT. As DNA, the CDR3 is TGTGCCAGCAGACTCCAGGGATCGGCCGGGGAGCTGTTTTTT. Residues: CASRLQGSAGELFF.

This clonotype was observed at least ten times. The V call is TRBV12-3 or TRBV12-4, the J call TRBJ2-7, with D possibly matching TRBD1 (6 bases). With 5 bases removed from V and 3 bases from J, the gap between germline ends came to 14 bases. The CDR3 runs 14 residues. CDR3 sequence: CASSRWGQDYEQYF. CDR3 bases: TGTGCCAGCAGTAGGTGGGGGCAAGACTACGAGCAGTACTTC.

This clonotype has more than one count but fewer than ten. The chain combines TRBV7-9 with TRBJ1-6; D unresolved. CDR3 length: 16 residues. Germline lookup yields CDR1 SEHNR and CDR2 FQNEAQ (reference sequence). Between the trimmed V and J ends, which lost 5 bases and 3 bases, there was a span of 14 bases. The CDR3 is CASSLSDLNYNSPLHF. The CDR3 bases are TGTGCCAGCAGCCTATCTGACTTGAACTATAATTCACCCCTCCACTTT.

This clonotype came up many times. The V call is TRBV12-3 or TRBV12-4, the J call TRBJ1-5, with a tentative D call TRBD1 (6 bases). The length of the CDR3 is 14 residues. Deletions cut 5 bases from V and 7 bases from J, with 15 bases between. The CDR3 spells CASSPPGAGQPQHF. Written as DNA, the CDR3 is TGTGCCAGCAGTCCCCCGGGGGCGGGACAGCCCCAGCATTTT.

In DNA, the CDR3 is TGCGCCAGCAGCCAAGTACATCAGGGAGATACGCAGTATTTT. It encodes CASSQVHQGDTQYF. This rearrangement joins TRBV4-1 to TRBJ2-3, with D maybe TRBD1 (5 bases). Trimming removed 1 base at V and 5 bases at J, with 10 bases between. The CDR3 sequence is 14 residues long. Germline-derived CDR1 and CDR2 are MGHRA and YSYEKL.

The chain is built from TRBV12-3 or TRBV12-4 and TRBJ1-2; D not certain. The CDR3 runs to 14 residues. V was clipped by 7 bases and J by 5 bases, with 17 bases between them. The CDR3 DNA is TGTGCCAGCACCCCAGTTCCAAGGAGGTATGGCTACACCTTC. Its protein is CASTPVPRRYGYTF.

Note on this clonotype: One end of the junction fails to match germline, which may point to a read error. The genes are TRBV18 and TRBJ2-5; the D is unclear. Looked up from germline, CDR1 is KGHSH and CDR2 is LQKENI. CDR3 length equals 14 residues. The CDR3 sequence: CASSPFLAEEAQYF. DNA for the CDR3: TGTGCCAGCTCACCATTTCTGGCAGAAGAGGCCCAGTACTTC.

Many counts were recorded for this clonotype. One base away lies a much larger clone, so this may be a sequencing read error. This sequence joins TRBV28 and TRBJ2-7; unclear D gene. This CDR3 comprises 12 residues. The V end was cut by 3 bases, the J end by 3 bases, with 6 bases between. CDR1 is MDHEN, CDR2 SYDVKM, per germline. The CDR3 DNA reads TGTGCCAGCAGTTTTAATTTCTACGAGCAGTACTTC. Encoded protein: CASSFNFYEQYF.

This clonotype has a single count. V usage is TRBV7-6 and J usage is TRBJ2-3, with D maybe TRBD2 (6 bases). The V gene lost 8 bases and the J gene lost 1 base, with 16 bases spanning the gap. The germline V gene has CDR1 SGHVS and CDR2 FNYEAQ. The CDR3 covers 15 residues. CDR3 DNA: TGTGCCAGCTCCTTCCCCCCGGGGGGCACAGATACGCAGTATTTT. Protein sequence: CASSFPPGGTDTQYF.

This clonotype was observed a handful of times. J is TRBJ2-7 and V is TRBV6-1; 10 nucleotides line up with TRBD2. Trimming took 7 bases from V and 5 from J; bases not matched to a gene: 14. The CDR3 has 16 amino acids. CDR1 is MNHNS and CDR2 is SASEGT in the germline V gene. CDR3: CASTLRASGSRNEQYF. Here the CDR3 DNA reads TGTGCCAGCACCCTGCGGGCTAGCGGGAGTAGAAACGAGCAGTACTTC.